The clone carrying this T cell receptor (beta chain) was picked up one time. These data originate in a study of blood T cell repertoires in COVID-19. Study-level background: The analysed material was cDNA or gDNA that came from T cells, B-cell-depleted T cells, or PBMCs.

The CDR3 is made up of 12 amino acids. Trimming took 3 bases from V and 0 from J, leaving 6 bases between them. Germline V CDR1 and CDR2: DFQATT, SNEGSKA (reference sequence). Clones were sequenced by immunoSEQ multiplex PCR, and TCRdb holds only the in-frame ones, with some missing. The sample carries more than 95,000 clones, around 85% recorded once. The specimen sequenced was peripheral blood. The receptor comes from a man aged 50 or older with acute or convalescent COVID-19. The chain carries TRBV20-1 and TRBJ2-7; D unclear. CDR3 in DNA: TGCAGTGCTAGTCCAGGCTCCTACGAGCAGTACTTC. This encodes CSASPGSYEQYF.